This is a list of T cell receptor beta chains from one sample in a study of T cells after yellow fever vaccination. TCRdb reprocessed the 5' RACE reads with MiXCR, giving one entry per CDR3 protein. This table holds over 150,000 distinct CDR3 sequences, 5.5% to 7.5% found once. The material was CD4+ T cells sorted from PBMCs, obtained on the day of the first yellow fever vaccination. These TCRs come from a man younger than 35 who received the YFV17D yellow fever vaccine. The CDR3 runs from the conserved cysteine through the conserved F or W. The order of the fields is clone size, J gene, V gene, D gene, CDR3 protein, CDR3 DNA. The D gene is left open where the match is weak. Only part of the rows carry a size: once, few, many, or a class if the clone is expanded.

size: few
J: TRBJ2-6
V: TRBV7-2
D: TRBD1
CDR3: CASSLAGTGGGGANVLTF
DNA: TGTGCCAGCAGCTTAGCCGGGACAGGGGGAGGTGGGGCCAACGTCCTGACTTTC

size: few
J: TRBJ1-3
V: TRBV10-3
D: TRBD1
CDR3: CAISGDRASGNTIYF
DNA: TGTGCCATCAGTGGGGACAGGGCCTCTGGAAACACCATATATTTT

size: .
J: TRBJ2-3
V: TRBV19
D: TRBD2
CDR3: CASSIAPSGGVDTQYF
DNA: TGTGCCAGTAGTATCGCACCTAGCGGGGGTGTAGATACGCAGTATTTT

size: few
J: TRBJ2-1
V: TRBV5-1
D: TRBD1
CDR3: CASSTTGGTRNEQFF
DNA: TGCGCCAGCAGCACGACAGGGGGTACACGCAATGAGCAGTTCTTC

size: .
J: TRBJ2-5
V: TRBV9
D: TRBD1
CDR3: CASSAHSDRGGETQYF
DNA: TGTGCCAGCAGCGCCCACTCCGACAGGGGTGGAGAGACCCAGTACTTC

size: many
J: TRBJ2-7
V: TRBV12-3/TRBV12-4
D: .
CDR3: CASSFSEYEQYF
DNA: TGTGCCAGCAGTTTTTCAGAATACGAGCAGTACTTC

size: many
J: TRBJ2-1
V: TRBV10-3
D: .
CDR3: CATKYRLLEDHEQFF
DNA: TGTGCCACCAAGTACCGGCTTCTGGAGGATCATGAGCAGTTCTTC

size: many
J: TRBJ2-3
V: TRBV5-1
D: .
CDR3: CASGYGVTDTQYF
DNA: TGCGCCAGCGGTTACGGAGTCACAGATACGCAGTATTTT

size: few
J: TRBJ2-5
V: TRBV20-1
D: .
CDR3: CSARDTEGETQYF
DNA: TGCAGTGCTAGAGATACGGAGGGGGAGACCCAGTACTTC

size: few
J: TRBJ1-6
V: TRBV20-1
D: TRBD1
CDR3: CSARARKDRGLNNSPLHF
DNA: TGCAGTGCTAGAGCTCGAAAGGACAGGGGGCTGAATAATTCACCCCTCCACTTT

size: many
J: TRBJ2-1
V: TRBV2
D: TRBD2
CDR3: CASNWDSERGGYNEQFF
DNA: TGTGCCAGCAATTGGGACTCCGAACGGGGGGGATACAATGAGCAGTTCTTC

size: many
J: TRBJ2-7
V: TRBV20-1
D: .
CDR3: CSVEDNYEQYF
DNA: TGCAGTGTCGAGGACAACTACGAGCAGTACTTC

size: few
J: TRBJ2-3
V: TRBV28
D: TRBD2
CDR3: CASSEPREGTQYF
DNA: TGTGCCAGCAGTGAACCGAGGGAGGGTACGCAGTATTTT

size: many
J: TRBJ2-1
V: TRBV11-1
D: .
CDR3: CASSLRRGEQFF
DNA: TGTGCCAGCAGCTTAAGAAGGGGTGAGCAGTTCTTC

size: many
J: TRBJ2-1
V: TRBV18
D: TRBD1
CDR3: CASSPTGTGSYNEQFF
DNA: TGTGCCAGCTCACCTACCGGGACAGGCTCCTACAATGAGCAGTTCTTC

size: few
J: TRBJ2-7
V: TRBV30
D: .
CDR3: CAWSLIHVTPGEQYF
DNA: TGTGCCTGGAGTCTCATCCATGTGACCCCCGGCGAGCAGTACTTC

size: few
J: TRBJ2-2
V: TRBV6-5
D: .
CDR3: CASSPIPGTSTGELFF
DNA: TGTGCCAGCAGTCCAATCCCCGGGACAAGTACCGGGGAGCTGTTTTTT

size: many
J: TRBJ1-2
V: TRBV3-1
D: .
CDR3: CASSQDSGYGGYTF
DNA: TGTGCCAGCAGCCAAGATTCAGGGTACGGGGGCTACACCTTC

size: many
J: TRBJ2-3
V: TRBV12-3/TRBV12-4
D: .
CDR3: CASSVLLADTQYF
DNA: TGTGCCAGCAGTGTCCTTCTCGCAGATACGCAGTATTTT

size: many
J: TRBJ2-1
V: TRBV12-3/TRBV12-4
D: TRBD2
CDR3: CASSFSGGAYNEQFF
DNA: TGTGCCAGCAGTTTTAGCGGGGGGGCCTACAATGAGCAGTTCTTC

size: many
J: TRBJ1-5
V: TRBV18
D: TRBD1
CDR3: CASSPDRNNQPQHF
DNA: TGTGCCAGCTCACCGGACAGGAACAATCAGCCCCAGCATTTT

size: .
J: TRBJ1-5
V: TRBV5-1
D: .
CDR3: CASSLGDSKQPQHF
DNA: TGCGCCAGCAGCTTAGGGGATAGCAAGCAGCCCCAGCATTTT

size: few
J: TRBJ1-5
V: TRBV5-1
D: .
CDR3: CASSVWPGGNQPQHF
DNA: TGCGCCAGCAGCGTATGGCCGGGGGGCAATCAGCCCCAGCATTTT

size: many
J: TRBJ1-2
V: TRBV28
D: .
CDR3: CASRAGAYGYTF
DNA: TGTGCCAGCAGGGCAGGGGCCTATGGCTACACCTTC

size: many
J: TRBJ2-1
V: TRBV10-1
D: TRBD1
CDR3: CASSEFPGTGGNEQFF
DNA: TGCGCCAGCAGTGAGTTCCCTGGGACAGGGGGCAATGAGCAGTTCTTC

size: .
J: TRBJ2-5
V: TRBV7-3
D: .
CDR3: CASSQRSQETQYF
DNA: TGTGCCAGCAGCCAGAGGTCTCAAGAGACCCAGTACTTC

size: .
J: TRBJ2-1
V: TRBV24-1
D: .
CDR3: CATSDLSSYEQFF
DNA: TGTGCCACCAGTGATTTATCGAGCTATGAGCAGTTCTTC

size: many
J: TRBJ2-2
V: TRBV11-3
D: .
CDR3: CASSLWGASGELFF
DNA: TGTGCCAGCAGCTTATGGGGGGCGAGCGGGGAGCTGTTTTTT

size: many
J: TRBJ2-5
V: TRBV6-1
D: TRBD2
CDR3: CASRLAGGPETQYF
DNA: TGTGCCAGCAGACTAGCGGGGGGGCCAGAGACCCAGTACTTC

size: .
J: TRBJ1-1
V: TRBV6-4
D: .
CDR3: CASSDEAGQKAFF
DNA: TGTGCCAGCAGTGACGAAGCGGGACAAAAAGCTTTCTTT

size: many
J: TRBJ2-1
V: TRBV7-2
D: TRBD1
CDR3: CASSPTGGRANEQFF
DNA: TGTGCCAGCAGCCCGACAGGGGGCAGGGCCAATGAGCAGTTCTTC

size: .
J: TRBJ1-6
V: TRBV30
D: .
CDR3: CAWDQGSAGGSPLHF
DNA: TGTGCCTGGGATCAGGGGTCCGCCGGGGGGTCACCCCTCCACTTT

size: .
J: TRBJ1-2
V: TRBV11-1
D: .
CDR3: CASNQGRGSYGYTF
DNA: TGTGCCAGCAACCAAGGAAGGGGGTCCTATGGCTACACCTTC

size: many
J: TRBJ2-1
V: TRBV9
D: .
CDR3: CASSGGASYNEQFF
DNA: TGTGCCAGCAGCGGGGGGGCCTCCTACAATGAGCAGTTCTTC